These 7 T cell receptor beta chains were sequenced from one sample in a study of CD8+CD57+ T cells in acquired aplastic anemia. Flow cytometry had shown expanded CD8+CD57+ cells in the patients chosen for sequencing. The TCR beta profiling, which covered VDJ combination and CDR3 sequence, was carried out using genomic DNA as the template. TCRdb analysed the reads with MiXCR anew, one entry per CDR3 protein. This sample has 150,000 to 200,000 distinct CDR3 sequences, with around half found just once. The specimen was sorted CD4+, CD8+, or CD8+CD57+ T cells (not recorded which) from PBMCs. The receptors stem from a human donor with aplastic anemia.

The V call is TRBV11-2, the J call TRBJ2-5; D remains unclear. Germline V gives CDR1 SGHAT, CDR2 FQNNGV. Trimming stripped 1 base from V and 2 bases from J, with 11 bases between. CDR3 length equals 15 residues. Here the CDR3 reads CASSLGSTPQETQYF. CDR3 sequence (DNA): TGTGCCAGCAGCTTAGGCTCAACACCTCAAGAGACCCAGTACTTC.

The table lists this clonotype with many counts. The chain couples TRBV19 to TRBJ1-2; 10 nucleotides align to TRBD1. V lost 7 bases and J lost 4; bases outside the gene matches: 6. The CDR3 sequence is 14 residues long. Germline V gene sequence: CDR1 LNHDA, CDR2 SQIVND (reference sequence). The CDR3 spells CASTMTGGGYGYTF. CDR3 bases: TGTGCCAGTACAATGACAGGGGGCGGCTATGGCTACACCTTC.

With respect to this clonotype: A much larger clone differs by one base, so this may be a read error. Lacking the conserved final phenylalanine or tryptophan, this CDR3 likely reflects a read error. The V and J genes are TRBV10-3 and TRBJ2-5, with D possibly TRBD2 on 6 matching bases. The CDR3 spans 16 residues. V was shortened by 10 bases and J by 5 bases, with 26 bases between the two germline ends. The germline V gene encodes CDR1 ENHRY and CDR2 SYGVKD. DNA for the CDR3: TGTGCCAGCAGACCCACTGGAGGGGTCGGTGGGGAGACCCAGTACTTA. It is translated as CASRPTGGVGGETQYL.

The gene calls are TRBV7-6 and TRBJ2-5; D is possibly TRBD1 or TRBD2 (5 bases each). Germline-derived CDR1 and CDR2 are SGHVS and FNYEAQ. The V end was cut by 5 bases, the J end by 5 bases, with 12 bases between. The CDR3 consists of 13 residues. CDR3 nucleotide sequence: TGTGCCAGCAGCCCTACGTGGGGGGAGACCCAGTACTTC. Translation gives CASSPTWGETQYF.

In its sample, this clonotype was seen many times. This chain uses TRBV19 with TRBJ2-7; D possibly corresponds to TRBD2 (5 bases). CDR1 LNHDA and CDR2 SQIVND come from the germline V gene (reference sequence). The CDR3 length is 15 residues. V was shortened by 4 bases and J by 0 bases, with 13 bases between the two germline ends. The CDR3 nucleotides are TGTGCCAGTAGTACGGACTCGACCGCCTCCTACGAGCAGTACTTC. This sequence encodes CASSTDSTASYEQYF.

This clonotype was recorded many times. The chain joins TRBV12-3 or TRBV12-4 to TRBJ2-3; unclear D gene. With 5 bases removed from V and 4 bases from J, the gap between germline ends came to 19 bases. The CDR3 runs to 16 residues. This chain's CDR3 is CASSQIGRVRADTQYF. The CDR3 DNA sequence: TGTGCCAGCAGTCAGATCGGGCGTGTACGGGCAGATACGCAGTATTTT.

The sample holds a few counts of this clonotype. At one boundary the junction diverges from the germline segment, which might be a read error. The J gene is TRBJ2-7, the V gene TRBV7-9; D is perhaps TRBD1 or TRBD2 (5 bases each). The CDR3 covers 12 residues. Germline V gives CDR1 SEHNR, CDR2 FQNEAQ (reference sequence). CDR3: CASSRTLVDRVF. The CDR3 DNA is TGTGCCAGCAGCAGGACTCTGGTTGACAGAGTCTTC.